These 18 T cell receptor beta chains came from one sample sequenced in a study of cytomegalovirus exposure and HLA in healthy donors. Both 60 Vbeta primers and 13 Jbeta primers went into the PCR. Data came from immunoSEQ multiplex PCR; TCRdb stores just in-frame clones and leaves some out. The repertoire consists of over 80,000 clones, with about 66% occurring once and the leading ten covering about 5.5%. Source material: PBMCs. The receptors shown here come from a boy aged 5-17 years in good health and CMV-seropositive.

The V and J genes are TRBV19 and TRBJ2-1; 10 positions match TRBD1. With 3 bases clipped from V and 2 bases from J, the junction kept 4 bases outside the gene matches. This CDR3 has 16 residues. Germline lookup yields CDR1 LNHDA and CDR2 SQIVND (reference sequence). DNA of the CDR3: TGTGCCAGTAGTATCGGGACAGGGGCGACCTACAATGAGCAGTTCTTC. This sequence encodes CASSIGTGATYNEQFF. Based on the CDR3 plus reference TRBV19 and TRBJ2-1, the full variable domain is DGGITQSPKYLFRKEGQNVTLSCEQNLNHDAMYWYRQDPGQGLRLIYYSQIVNDFQKGDIAEGYSVSREKKESFPLTVTSAQKNPTAFYLCASSIGTGATYNEQFFGPGTRLTVL.

V usage is TRBV6-6 and J usage is TRBJ2-7; TRBD1 might be the D (6 bases). Trimming took 6 bases from V and 6 from J, leaving 18 bases between them. CDR3 length equals 14 residues. CDR1 and CDR2 (germline): MNHNY, SVGAGI (reference sequence). The CDR3 DNA follows: TGTGCCAGCAGGATGAGGGGGTCGCGCGGCGAGCAGTACTTC. The encoded protein is CASRMRGSRGEQYF.

J is TRBJ2-7 and V is TRBV30; D perhaps matches TRBD1 (6 bases). The CDR3 length is 14 residues. Trimming removed 4 bases at V and 5 bases at J, with 18 bases between. CDR1 and CDR2 (germline): GTSNPN, SVGIG (reference sequence). The CDR3, as DNA: TGTGCCTGGAATAGCGTGGGCAGGGGCAACGAGCAGTACTTC. Residues: CAWNSVGRGNEQYF.

J is TRBJ2-7 and V is TRBV30; TRBD2 agrees at 11 bases. Germline V CDR1 and CDR2: GTSNPN, SVGIG (reference sequence). The CDR3 covers 13 residues. J lost 2 bases, V lost 5 bases, and 2 bases had no gene match. The CDR3 sequence: CAWGTSGPYEQYF. The CDR3 DNA reads as TGTGCCTGGGGGACTAGCGGTCCCTACGAGCAGTACTTC.

The chain has TRBV7-6 and TRBJ1-5; 7 bases fit TRBD1. This CDR3 has 14 amino acids. The V gene's germline CDR1 is SGHVS and CDR2 FNYEAQ. V lost 5 bases to trimming and J lost 6 bases; unmatched junction nucleotides: 7. CDR3 loop: CASSQDRVTQPQHF. CDR3 in DNA: TGTGCCAGCAGCCAAGACAGGGTTACTCAGCCCCAGCATTTT.

As regards this clone: The conserved phenylalanine or tryptophan normally closing the CDR3 is absent here, so this likely arose from a read error. V usage is TRBV30 and J usage is TRBJ1-6; a possible D gene is TRBD1 (6 bases). Germline CDR1 and CDR2: GTSNPN and SVGIG (reference sequence). With 0 bases removed from V and 5 bases from J, the gap between germline ends came to 11 bases. CDR3 size: 15 residues. The CDR3 protein is CAWSVGQGNNSPLHL. CDR3 DNA sequence: TGTGCCTGGAGTGTTGGGCAGGGGAATAATTCACCCCTCCACCTT.

This chain links TRBV5-4 with TRBJ2-7; 7 nucleotides match TRBD1. Germline V gives CDR1 SGHNT, CDR2 YYREEE (reference sequence). This CDR3 contains 15 residues. V was pared by 0 bases and J by 4 bases, with 7 bases of the junction left unmatched. The CDR3 here is CASSLGVGGGYEQYF. DNA for the CDR3: TGTGCCAGCAGCTTGGGGGTAGGGGGCGGGTACGAGCAGTACTTC.

This clone was seen only a few times. The chain combines TRBV30 with TRBJ2-1, with D uncertain. With 3 bases removed from V and 8 bases from J, the gap between germline ends came to 11 bases. Looked up from germline, CDR1 is GTSNPN and CDR2 is SVGIG (reference sequence). The CDR3 runs 12 residues. The CDR3 DNA follows: TGTGCCTGGAGGCTCAGGCGCGATGAGCAGTTCTTC. This gives the protein CAWRLRRDEQFF.

V and J are TRBV6-6 and TRBJ1-1, with a weak D call TRBD1 (6 bases). The V end was cut by 2 bases, the J end by 2 bases, with 12 bases between. CDR1 is MNHNY and CDR2 is SVGAGI in the germline V gene (reference sequence). CDR3 length: 15 amino acids. In DNA, the CDR3 is TGTGCCAGCAGTTACGGTACAGGGCGTAACACTGAAGCTTTCTTT. Residues: CASSYGTGRNTEAFF.

The J gene is TRBJ2-1, the V gene TRBV19, with TRBD2 as a possible D gene (5 bases). CDR3 length: 15 amino acids. Germline loops: CDR1 LNHDA, CDR2 SQIVND (reference sequence). Trimming stripped 3 bases from V and 2 bases from J, with 11 bases between. The CDR3 spells CASSISGEAYNEQFF. The CDR3 region has the DNA TGTGCCAGTAGTATTTCCGGGGAAGCCTACAATGAGCAGTTCTTC.

V gene TRBV29-1 combines with J gene TRBJ1-3, with D possibly being TRBD1 (6 bases). The CDR3 extends over 14 amino acids. V was trimmed by 4 bases and J by 7 bases, leaving 17 bases between them. CDR1 and CDR2 from the germline V gene are SQVTM and ANQGSEA. The CDR3 DNA reads TGCAGCGTTGCTCCCCAGGGAGGGGGGAACACCATATATTTT. This translates into CSVAPQGGGNTIYF.

This chain connects TRBV19 to TRBJ2-7; 8 bases line up with TRBD2. After removal of 4 bases from V and 5 bases from J, the junction contained 10 bases not matched to a gene. The CDR3 has 15 amino acids. Germline loops: CDR1 LNHDA, CDR2 SQIVND (reference sequence). The CDR3 spells CASSTYGLAPDEQYF. DNA of the CDR3: TGTGCCAGTAGTACGTACGGACTAGCTCCTGACGAGCAGTACTTC.

This clone is a singleton in its sample. The V call is TRBV6-1, the J call TRBJ2-7; TRBD1 agrees at 8 bases. The junction had 9 bases not matched to a gene; V was cut back by 3 bases and J by 2 bases. This CDR3 has 16 residues. Germline V lookup: CDR1 MNHNS, CDR2 SASEGT. CDR3 DNA sequence: TGTGCCAGCAGTGATCACAATGACAGGGGCCCCTACGAGCAGTACTTC. Its translation is CASSDHNDRGPYEQYF.

The rearrangement uses TRBV5-4 and TRBJ1-1; possibly TRBD1 for D (5 bases). The V end lost 3 bases, the J end lost 1 base, and 10 bases lay between the germline ends. This CDR3 comprises 14 residues. Per germline, CDR1 SGHNT and CDR2 YYREEE (reference sequence). The CDR3, as DNA: TGTGCCAGCAGCTCCAAAAGGGGGAACACTGAAGCTTTCTTT. It codes for CASSSKRGNTEAFF.

This clone was counted a few times. The chain joins TRBV6-1 to TRBJ2-2; 9 nucleotides line up with TRBD1. The germline gives CDR1 MNHNS, CDR2 SASEGT. J was trimmed by 3 bases and V by 1 base; bases with no gene match: 0. The CDR3 runs 15 residues. Here the CDR3 DNA reads TGTGCCAGCAGTGAAGGGACAGGGGACACCGGGGAGCTGTTTTTT. Translation: CASSEGTGDTGELFF.

This clone was detected only once. J is TRBJ2-2 and V is TRBV5-1, with D possibly matching TRBD1 (6 bases). Trimming stripped 3 bases from V and 0 bases from J, with 9 bases between. Germline lookup yields CDR1 SGHRS and CDR2 YFSETQ. The CDR3 is made up of 15 amino acids. CDR3: CASSSRTANTGELFF. The CDR3 region has the DNA TGCGCCAGCAGCTCTAGGACAGCGAACACCGGGGAGCTGTTTTTT.

The chain is built from TRBV2 and TRBJ1-1; possibly TRBD1 for D (6 bases). This CDR3 has 12 amino acids. V was clipped by 2 bases and J by 8 bases, with 9 bases between them. Germline V lookup: CDR1 SNHLY, CDR2 FYNNEI. The CDR3 protein is CASSEQGNEAFF. CDR3 in DNA: TGTGCCAGCAGTGAACAGGGGAACGAAGCTTTCTTT.

The chain combines TRBV5-1 with TRBJ2-6, with TRBD1 matching over 7 bases. The CDR3 runs 17 residues. Per germline, CDR1 SGHRS and CDR2 YFSETQ. V shed 2 bases, J shed 0 bases, and the junction held 5 bases outside the gene matches. Here the CDR3 DNA reads TGCGCCAGCAGCTTTTGGACAGGCGTCTCTGGGGCCAACGTCCTGACTTTC. This codes for CASSFWTGVSGANVLTF.